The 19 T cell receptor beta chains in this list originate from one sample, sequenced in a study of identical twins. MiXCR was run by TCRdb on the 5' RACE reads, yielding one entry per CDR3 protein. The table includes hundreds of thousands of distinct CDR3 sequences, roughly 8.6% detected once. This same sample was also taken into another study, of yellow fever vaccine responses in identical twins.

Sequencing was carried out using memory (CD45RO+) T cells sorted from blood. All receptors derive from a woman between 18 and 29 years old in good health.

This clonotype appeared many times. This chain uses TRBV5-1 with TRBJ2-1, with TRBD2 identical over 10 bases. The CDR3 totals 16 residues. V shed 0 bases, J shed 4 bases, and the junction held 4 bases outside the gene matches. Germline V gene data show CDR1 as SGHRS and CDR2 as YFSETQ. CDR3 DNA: TGCGCCAGCAGCTTGGGAACTAGCGGGGCTTACAATGAGCAGTTCTTC. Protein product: CASSLGTSGAYNEQFF.

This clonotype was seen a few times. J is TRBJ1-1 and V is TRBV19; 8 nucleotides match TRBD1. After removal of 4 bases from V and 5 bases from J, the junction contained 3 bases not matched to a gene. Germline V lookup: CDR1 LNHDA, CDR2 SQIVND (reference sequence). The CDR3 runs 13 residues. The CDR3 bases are TGTGCCAGTAGTAGGGACAGGAGTACTGAAGCTTTCTTT. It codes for CASSRDRSTEAFF.

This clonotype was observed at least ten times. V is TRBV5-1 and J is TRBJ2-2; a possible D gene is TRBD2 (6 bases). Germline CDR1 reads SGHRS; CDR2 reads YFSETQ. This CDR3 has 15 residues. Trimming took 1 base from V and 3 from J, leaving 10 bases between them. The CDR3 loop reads CASSLSQRDTGELFF. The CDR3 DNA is TGCGCCAGCAGCTTGTCCCAGCGGGACACCGGGGAGCTGTTTTTT.

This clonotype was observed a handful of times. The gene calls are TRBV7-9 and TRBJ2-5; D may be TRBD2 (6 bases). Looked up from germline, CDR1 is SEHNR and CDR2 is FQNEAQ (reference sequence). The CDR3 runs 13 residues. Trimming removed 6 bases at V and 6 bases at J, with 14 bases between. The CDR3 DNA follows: TGTGCCAGCAGACAGGCCGGGGGACAGACCCAGTACTTC. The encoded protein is CASRQAGGQTQYF.

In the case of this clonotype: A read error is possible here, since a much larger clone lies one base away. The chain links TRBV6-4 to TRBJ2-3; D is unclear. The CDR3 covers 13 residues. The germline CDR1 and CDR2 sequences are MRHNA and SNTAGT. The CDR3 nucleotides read TGTGCCAGCAGTTCCCAAGACACAGATACGCAGAATTTT. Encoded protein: CASSSQDTDTQNF.

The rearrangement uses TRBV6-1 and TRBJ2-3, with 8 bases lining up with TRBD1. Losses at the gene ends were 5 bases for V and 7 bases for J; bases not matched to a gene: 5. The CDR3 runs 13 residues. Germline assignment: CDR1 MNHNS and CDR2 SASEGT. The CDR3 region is CASSPDRVHTQYF. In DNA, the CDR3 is TGTGCCAGCAGTCCGGACAGGGTGCATACGCAGTATTTT.

DNA of the CDR3: TGTGCCAGCAGTCAACAGGGGACCTCCTACAATGAGCAGTTCTTC. Its translation is CASSQQGTSYNEQFF. The J gene is TRBJ2-1, the V gene TRBV3-1; 7 bases line up with TRBD1. CDR1 is LGHDT and CDR2 is YNNKEL in the germline V gene (reference sequence). This CDR3 spans 15 amino acids. Trimming at V came to 6 bases and at J to 0 bases, leaving 5 bases not matched to a gene.

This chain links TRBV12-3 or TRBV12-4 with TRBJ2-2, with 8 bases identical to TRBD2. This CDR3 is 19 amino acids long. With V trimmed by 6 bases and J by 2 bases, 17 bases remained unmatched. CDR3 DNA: TGTGCCAGCAGCACGAGCGGGAGAGTTCAGTTTAAAAACACCGGGGAGCTGTTTTTT. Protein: CASSTSGRVQFKNTGELFF.

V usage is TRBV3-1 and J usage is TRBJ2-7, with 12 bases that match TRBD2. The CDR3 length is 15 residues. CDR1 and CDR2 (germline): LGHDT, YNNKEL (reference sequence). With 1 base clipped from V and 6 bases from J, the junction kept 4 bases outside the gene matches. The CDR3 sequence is CASSQGLAGAFEQYF. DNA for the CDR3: TGTGCCAGCAGCCAAGGACTAGCGGGAGCCTTCGAGCAGTACTTC.

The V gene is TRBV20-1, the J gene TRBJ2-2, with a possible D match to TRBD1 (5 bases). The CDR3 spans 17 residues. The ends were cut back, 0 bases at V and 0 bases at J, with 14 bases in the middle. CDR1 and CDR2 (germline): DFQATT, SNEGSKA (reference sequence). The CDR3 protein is CSARDMGRASNTGELFF. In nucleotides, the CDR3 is TGCAGTGCTAGAGATATGGGCAGGGCGTCGAACACCGGGGAGCTGTTTTTT.

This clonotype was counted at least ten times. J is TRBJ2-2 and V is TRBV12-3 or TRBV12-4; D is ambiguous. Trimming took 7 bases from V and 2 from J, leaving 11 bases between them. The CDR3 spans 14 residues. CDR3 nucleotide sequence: TGTGCCAGCAAATCTGATGCAAACACCGGGGAGCTGTTTTTT. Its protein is CASKSDANTGELFF.

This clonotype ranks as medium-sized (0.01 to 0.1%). As DNA, the CDR3 is TGCGCCAGCAGCCTAATGACAGAGGAGACCCAGTACTTC. Translation: CASSLMTEETQYF. V and J are TRBV5-1 and TRBJ2-5; possibly TRBD1 for D (5 bases). The CDR3 is made up of 13 amino acids. V lost 4 bases and J 5 bases, leaving 12 bases between the germline ends. Germline V gene lookup returns CDR1 SGHRS and CDR2 YFSETQ.

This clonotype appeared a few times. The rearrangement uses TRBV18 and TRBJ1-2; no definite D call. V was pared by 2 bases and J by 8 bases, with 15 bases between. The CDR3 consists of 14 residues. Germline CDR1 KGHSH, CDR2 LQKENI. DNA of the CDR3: TGTGCCAGCTCACCATCCCGAAGAGAAGGAGGCTACACCTTC. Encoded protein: CASSPSRREGGYTF.

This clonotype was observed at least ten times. CDR3 DNA sequence: TGCGCCAGCAGCTTGGAGACAGGATACGAGCAGTACGTC. It codes for CASSLETGYEQYV. The chain has TRBV5-1 and TRBJ2-7; perhaps TRBD1 as D (6 bases). Germline values: CDR1 SGHRS, CDR2 YFSETQ. The CDR3 has 13 residues. V lost 0 bases and J 4 bases, leaving 8 bases between the germline ends.

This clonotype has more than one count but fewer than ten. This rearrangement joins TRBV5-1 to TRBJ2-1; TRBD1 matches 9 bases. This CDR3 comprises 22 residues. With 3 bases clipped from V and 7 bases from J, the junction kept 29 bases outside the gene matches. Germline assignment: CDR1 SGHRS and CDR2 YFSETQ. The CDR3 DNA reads TGCGCCAGCAGCTCACCTCCTCACAGGGGGCTAAACAGGACGATCTTCCTTAATGAGCAGTTCTTC. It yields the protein CASSSPPHRGLNRTIFLNEQFF.

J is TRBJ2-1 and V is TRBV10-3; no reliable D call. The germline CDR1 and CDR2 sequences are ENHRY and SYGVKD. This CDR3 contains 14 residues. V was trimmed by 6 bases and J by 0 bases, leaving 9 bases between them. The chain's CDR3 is CAISDKSSYNEQFF. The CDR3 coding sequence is TGTGCCATCAGCGATAAGAGCTCCTACAATGAGCAGTTCTTC.

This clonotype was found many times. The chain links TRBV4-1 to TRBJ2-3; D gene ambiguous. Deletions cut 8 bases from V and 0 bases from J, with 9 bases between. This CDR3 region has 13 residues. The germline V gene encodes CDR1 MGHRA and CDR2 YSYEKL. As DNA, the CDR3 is TGCGCCAGCGCACGGCAGAGCACAGATACGCAGTATTTT. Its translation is CASARQSTDTQYF.

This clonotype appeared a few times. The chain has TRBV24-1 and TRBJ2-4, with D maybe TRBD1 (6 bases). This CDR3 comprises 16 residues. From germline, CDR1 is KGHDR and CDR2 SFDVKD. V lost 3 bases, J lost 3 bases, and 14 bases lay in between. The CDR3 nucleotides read TGTGCCACCAGTGATGGCCAGGGGAAGGGCAAAAACATTCAGTACTTC. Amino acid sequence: CATSDGQGKGKNIQYF.

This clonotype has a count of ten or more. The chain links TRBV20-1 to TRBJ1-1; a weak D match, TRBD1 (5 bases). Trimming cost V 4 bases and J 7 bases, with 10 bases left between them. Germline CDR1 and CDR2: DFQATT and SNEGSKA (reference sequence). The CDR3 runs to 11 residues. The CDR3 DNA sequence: TGCAGTGCTACCAGGGAGTTTGAAGCTTTCTTT. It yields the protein CSATREFEAFF.